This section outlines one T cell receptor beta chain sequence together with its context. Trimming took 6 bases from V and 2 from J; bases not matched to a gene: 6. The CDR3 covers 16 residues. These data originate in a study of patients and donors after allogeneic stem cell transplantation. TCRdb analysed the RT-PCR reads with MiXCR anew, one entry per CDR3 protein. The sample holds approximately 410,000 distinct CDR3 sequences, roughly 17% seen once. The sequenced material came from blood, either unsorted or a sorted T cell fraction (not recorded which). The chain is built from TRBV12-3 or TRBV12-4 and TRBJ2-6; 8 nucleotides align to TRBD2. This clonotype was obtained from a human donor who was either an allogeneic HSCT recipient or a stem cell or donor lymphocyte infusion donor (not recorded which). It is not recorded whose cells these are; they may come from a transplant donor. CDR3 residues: CASSIPGRAGANVLTF. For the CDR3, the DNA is TGTGCCAGCAGCATACCCGGGAGGGCTGGGGCCAACGTCCTGACTTTC.